The 17 T cell receptor beta chains reported below all come from one sample, sequenced in a study of CD8 T cells in ankylosing spondylitis. TCRdb re-derived calls from the 5' RACE reads in MiXCR, one entry per CDR3 protein. The sample carries about 340,000 distinct CDR3 sequences, about 20% recorded once. What was sequenced was blood, either unsorted or a sorted T cell fraction (not recorded which). These receptors all come from a male donor with ankylosing spondylitis or in good health (not recorded which).

This rearrangement joins TRBV27 to TRBJ1-6; no firm D call. Trimming pared 5 bases from V and 0 bases from J, leaving 8 bases between. In germline, CDR1 is MNHEY, CDR2 SMNVEV (reference sequence). This CDR3 spans 15 amino acids. The CDR3 DNA follows: TGTGCCAGCAGTCCTTATGACTCCTATAATTCACCCCTCCACTTT. Protein sequence: CASSPYDSYNSPLHF.

The chain recombines TRBV7-8 with TRBJ2-1; D is perhaps TRBD2 (5 bases). The CDR3 contains 16 residues. The germline V and J ends were trimmed by 1 base and 2 bases, with 12 bases remaining between them. Germline CDR1 is SGHVS and CDR2 is FQNEAQ. The CDR3 protein is CASSLVELAAYNEQFF. The DNA for the CDR3 is TGTGCCAGCAGCTTAGTGGAGCTAGCTGCCTACAATGAGCAGTTCTTC.

The chain recombines TRBV9 with TRBJ2-3; D is tentatively TRBD1 or TRBD2 (6 bases each). CDR1 is SGDLS and CDR2 is YYNGEE in the germline V gene. The germline V and J ends were trimmed by 6 bases and 4 bases, with 15 bases remaining between them. This CDR3 is built from 14 residues. DNA of the CDR3: TGTGCCAGCAATTTTGGGGGGCCGTCAGATACGCAGTATTTT. Translation: CASNFGGPSDTQYF.

The chain has TRBV27 and TRBJ2-1; 8 bases are shared with TRBD2. Trimming at V came to 7 bases and at J to 6 bases, leaving 8 bases not matched to a gene. CDR1 MNHEY and CDR2 SMNVEV come from the germline V gene (reference sequence). The CDR3 contains 14 residues. CDR3 sequence reads: CASTLAGPLNEQFF. In DNA, the CDR3 is TGTGCCAGCACCTTAGCGGGGCCCCTCAATGAGCAGTTCTTC.

This clonotype appeared a few times. The rearrangement joins TRBV7-9 to TRBJ2-1, with D maybe TRBD2 (5 bases). This CDR3 region has 15 residues. V lost 5 bases to trimming and J lost 0 bases, with 11 bases between them. CDR1 is SEHNR, CDR2 FQNEAQ, per germline (reference sequence). For the CDR3, the DNA is TGTGCCAGCAGCCGTTCGGGATTCTCCTACAATGAGCAGTTCTTC. Encoded protein: CASSRSGFSYNEQFF.

This clonotype was counted between two and nine times. The chain uses TRBV20-1 and TRBJ2-2; D is ambiguous. Trimming stripped 4 bases from V and 5 bases from J, with 11 bases between. Germline loops: CDR1 DFQATT, CDR2 SNEGSKA (reference sequence). This CDR3 spans 13 amino acids. The CDR3 nucleotides are TGCAGTGCTACCAACCAGGAAACCGGGGAGCTGTTTTTT. The encoded protein is CSATNQETGELFF.

V gene TRBV11-2 combines with J gene TRBJ2-7, with D perhaps TRBD2 (5 bases). The CDR3 is 15 residues long. V dropped 2 bases and J dropped 3 bases, with 14 bases sitting between them. Germline assignment: CDR1 SGHAT and CDR2 FQNNGV. CDR3 region: CASSLSREFLYEQYF. The CDR3 coding sequence is TGTGCCAGCAGCTTATCCCGGGAATTCCTCTACGAGCAGTACTTC.

In its sample, this clonotype was seen a few times. The chain carries TRBV7-3 and TRBJ2-1, with D maybe TRBD1 (7 bases). This CDR3 is built from 17 residues. The germline V and J ends were trimmed by 5 bases and 7 bases, with 24 bases remaining between them. Germline V gene data show CDR1 as SGHTA and CDR2 as FQGTGA. As DNA, the CDR3 is TGTGCCAGCAGCCGGGAGATGGGCAGGGGGTCTTGGAATGAGCAGTTCTTC. Encoded protein: CASSREMGRGSWNEQFF.

This clonotype came up a few times. The chain combines TRBV9 with TRBJ1-2; no definite D call. The germline CDR1 and CDR2 sequences are SGDLS and YYNGEE. V lost 4 bases to trimming and J lost 4 bases, with 17 bases between them. The CDR3 sequence is 15 residues long. This chain's CDR3 is CASSLEGFGLYGYTF. CDR3 in DNA: TGTGCCAGCAGCCTAGAAGGGTTCGGGCTCTATGGCTACACCTTC.

This clonotype was seen more than once but under ten times. The V and J genes are TRBV29-1 and TRBJ2-3; D perhaps matches TRBD2 (5 bases). The CDR3 is 13 residues long. Between the trimmed V and J ends, which lost 4 bases and 6 bases, there was a span of 14 bases. CDR1 SQVTM and CDR2 ANQGSEA come from the germline V gene. CDR3 in amino acids: CSVGGETVDTQYF. In DNA form, the CDR3 reads TGCAGCGTTGGGGGAGAGACGGTCGATACGCAGTATTTT.

This chain uses TRBV14 with TRBJ2-5; 7 bases map to TRBD1. V was clipped by 3 bases and J by 5 bases; unmatched bases: 12. The CDR3 spans 16 residues. Germline V gives CDR1 SGHDN, CDR2 FVKESK. CDR3 DNA sequence: TGTGCCAGCAGCCAGTGGACAGGACTCTTAGCGGAGACCCAGTACTTC. It is translated as CASSQWTGLLAETQYF.

Many counts were recorded for this clonotype. The genes are TRBV12-3 or TRBV12-4 and TRBJ2-1; D call uncertain. This CDR3 has 13 amino acids. V lost 3 bases and J 6 bases, leaving 9 bases between the germline ends. CDR3 sequence (DNA): TGTGCCAGCAGTTTTCCCCCCGGCAATGAGCAGTTCTTC. It translates to CASSFPPGNEQFF.

J is TRBJ1-6 and V is TRBV5-1, with a possible D match to TRBD1 (5 bases). In germline, CDR1 is SGHRS, CDR2 YFSETQ. This CDR3 has 14 amino acids. The V gene lost 5 bases and the J gene lost 7 bases, with 13 bases spanning the gap. The DNA for the CDR3 is TGCGCCAGCAGGTGGGACGGATCGAATTCACCCCTCCACTTT. It yields the protein CASRWDGSNSPLHF. The whole variable domain, filled in from reference TRBV5-1 and TRBJ1-6, reads KAGVTQTPRYLIKTRGQQVTLSCSPISGHRSVSWYQQTPGQGLQFLFEYFSETQRNKGNFPGRFSGRQFSNSRSEMNVSTLELGDSALYLCASRWDGSNSPLHFGNGTRLTVT.

In its sample, this clonotype was seen a few times. The chain uses TRBV24-1 and TRBJ1-5, with a possible D match to TRBD1 (6 bases). Trimming stripped 10 bases from V and 1 base from J, with 16 bases between. Per germline, CDR1 KGHDR and CDR2 SFDVKD. The CDR3 totals 15 residues. In DNA form, the CDR3 reads TGTGCCACAGGGGGGGAGGGGGAAAGCAATCAGCCCCAGCATTTT. It codes for CATGGEGESNQPQHF.

This clonotype was seen a few times. The chain carries TRBV7-8 and TRBJ1-5; maybe TRBD1 (5 bases). Germline V lookup: CDR1 SGHVS, CDR2 FQNEAQ. This CDR3 contains 14 residues. The V end was cut by 3 bases, the J end by 5 bases, with 11 bases between. This CDR3 is CASSFGRADQPQHF. The CDR3 DNA is TGTGCCAGCAGCTTCGGCAGGGCTGATCAGCCCCAGCATTTT.

The chain employs TRBV12-3 or TRBV12-4 and TRBJ2-5; D is perhaps TRBD2 (5 bases). The CDR3 length is 15 residues. The germline V and J ends were trimmed by 6 bases and 1 base, with 15 bases remaining between them. CDR3 sequence: CASSPHTAGQETQYF. In DNA, the CDR3 is TGTGCCAGCAGCCCTCATACCGCGGGCCAAGAGACCCAGTACTTC.

The chain is built from TRBV12-3 or TRBV12-4 and TRBJ2-5, with 8 nucleotides matching TRBD2. The CDR3 runs 17 residues. V was pared by 5 bases and J by 5 bases, with 16 bases of the junction left unmatched. CDR3: CASSPGGLALGAETQYF. The CDR3, as DNA: TGTGCCAGCAGTCCGGGAGGACTAGCCCTAGGGGCGGAGACCCAGTACTTC.